The clone carrying this T cell receptor (beta chain) was detected many times. Its antigen is not identified. For the unsorted libraries, 2 million PBMCs stored at -80 C served as input. The data stem from a study of neurological immune-mediated disorders. General observations from the study: In HTLV-1-associated myelopathy, TCR clonal expansion was greatest, whereas multiple sclerosis had the least, falling below healthy controls. The absence of any CDR3 amino acid sequence shared by expanded clones across subjects suggests that repertoires were private in all groups.

5'RACE with 10-nucleotide random UMIs generated the cDNA. TCRdb re-called the 5' RACE reads through MiXCR, storing one row per CDR3 protein. The sample has 27,000 or so distinct CDR3 sequences, 20% to 25% seen once. This CDR3 has 13 residues. Per the germline V gene, CDR1 is MNHNS and CDR2 is SASEGT. V shed 4 bases and J shed 1 base, with 8 bases lying between them. This receptor was taken from an older woman in good health. Sequencing used PBMCs. J is TRBJ2-7 and V is TRBV6-1; D gene unclear. The CDR3 DNA is TGTGCCAGCAGTGTGGGCGGATCCTACGAGCAGTACTTC. Translating it yields CASSVGGSYEQYF.